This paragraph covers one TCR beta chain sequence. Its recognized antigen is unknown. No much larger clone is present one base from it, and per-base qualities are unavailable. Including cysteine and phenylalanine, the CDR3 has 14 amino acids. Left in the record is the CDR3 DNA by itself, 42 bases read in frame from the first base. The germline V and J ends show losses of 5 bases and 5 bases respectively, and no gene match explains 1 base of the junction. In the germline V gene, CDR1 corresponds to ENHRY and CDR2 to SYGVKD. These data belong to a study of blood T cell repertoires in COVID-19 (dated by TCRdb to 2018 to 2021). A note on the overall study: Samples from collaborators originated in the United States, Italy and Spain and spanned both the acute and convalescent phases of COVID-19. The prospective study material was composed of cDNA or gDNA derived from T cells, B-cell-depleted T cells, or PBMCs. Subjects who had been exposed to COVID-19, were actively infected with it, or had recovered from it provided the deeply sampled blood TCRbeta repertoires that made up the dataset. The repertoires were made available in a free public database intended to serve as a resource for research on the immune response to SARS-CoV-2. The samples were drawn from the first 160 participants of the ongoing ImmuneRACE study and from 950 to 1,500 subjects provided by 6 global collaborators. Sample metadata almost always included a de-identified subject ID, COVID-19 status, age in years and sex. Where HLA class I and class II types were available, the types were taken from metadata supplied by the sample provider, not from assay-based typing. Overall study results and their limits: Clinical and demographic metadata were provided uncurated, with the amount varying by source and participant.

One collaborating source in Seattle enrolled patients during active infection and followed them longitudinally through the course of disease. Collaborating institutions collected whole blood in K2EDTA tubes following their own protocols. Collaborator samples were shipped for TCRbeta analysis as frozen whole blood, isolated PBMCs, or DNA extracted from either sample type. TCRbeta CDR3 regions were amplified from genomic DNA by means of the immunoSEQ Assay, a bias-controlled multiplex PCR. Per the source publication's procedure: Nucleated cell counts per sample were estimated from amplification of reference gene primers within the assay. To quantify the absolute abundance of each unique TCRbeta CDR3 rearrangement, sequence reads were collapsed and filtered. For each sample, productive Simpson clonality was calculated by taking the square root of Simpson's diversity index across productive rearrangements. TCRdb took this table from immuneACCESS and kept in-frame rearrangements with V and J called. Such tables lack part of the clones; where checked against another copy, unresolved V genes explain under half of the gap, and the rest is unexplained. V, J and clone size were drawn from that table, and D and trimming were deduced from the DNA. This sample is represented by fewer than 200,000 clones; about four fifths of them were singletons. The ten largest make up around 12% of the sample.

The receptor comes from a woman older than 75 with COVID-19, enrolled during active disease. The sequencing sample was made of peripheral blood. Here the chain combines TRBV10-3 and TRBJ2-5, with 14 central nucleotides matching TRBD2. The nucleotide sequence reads TGTGCCATCAGTTGGACTAGCGGGGGGGAGACCCAGTACTTC. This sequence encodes CAISWTSGGETQYF.